This is a list of T cell receptor beta chains from one sample in a study of T cell responses to AZD1222 COVID-19 vaccine. Measured with immunoSEQ multiplex PCR; TCRdb has only the in-frame clones, and not every one. The sample consists of 140,000 to 150,000 clones, about 90% of them appearing once. The sample was peripheral blood, taken on day 0 of AZD1222 vaccination. The receptors were sampled from an adult in good health. Both conserved end residues are part of each CDR3. The order of the fields is CDR3 protein, CDR3 DNA, CDR3 length, D gene, clone size, J gene, V gene. A D gene is named only where the DNA matches it firmly. Only part of the rows carry a size: once, few, many, or a class if the clone is expanded.

CASKVAGTGFNEQFF TGTGCCAGCAAGGTGGCAGGGACAGGCTTCAATGAGCAGTTCTTC 15 TRBD1 . TRBJ2-1 TRBV28
CASKQFLGEAFF TGTGCCAGCAAACAGTTTTTGGGTGAAGCTTTCTTT 12 . . TRBJ1-1 TRBV27
CASTAARNTGELFF TGCGCCAGCACTGCCGCCAGGAACACCGGGGAGCTGTTTTTT 14 . . TRBJ2-2 TRBV10-2
CASSVVWSLVYVRAPDYGYTF TGTGCCAGCAGCGTAGTTTGGTCGTTGGTATATGTGCGGGCCCCGGACTATGGCTACACCTTC 21 . . TRBJ1-2 TRBV9
CASSRETGTSGRIRYF TGTGCCAGCAGCCGGGAGACCGGGACTAGCGGGAGGATCCGGTACTTC 16 TRBD2 . TRBJ2-7 TRBV4-2
CASSLAGTSGYEQYF TGTGCCAGCAGCTTAGCTGGGACTAGCGGCTACGAGCAGTACTTC 15 TRBD2 . TRBJ2-7 TRBV7-9
CAIRGDTSYEQYF TGTGCCATCAGGGGGGACACCTCCTACGAGCAGTACTTC 13 . . TRBJ2-7 TRBV10-3
CASSLAYGYTF TGTGCCAGCAGTTTGGCCTATGGCTACACCTTC 11 . once TRBJ1-2 TRBV12-3/TRBV12-4
CASSFAGGPGEQFF TGTGCCAGCAGCTTTGCGGGAGGGCCCGGTGAGCAGTTCTTC 14 TRBD2 . TRBJ2-1 TRBV7-3
CASMGTGLFEKLFF TGTGCCAGCATGGGGACAGGGCTGTTCGAAAAACTGTTTTTT 14 TRBD1 . TRBJ1-4 TRBV2
CASNSWAGSLPLSGNTIYF TGTGCCAGCAACTCTTGGGCAGGGTCCCTTCCCCTCTCTGGAAACACCATATATTTT 19 . . TRBJ1-3 TRBV7-9
CASSSPGGRSYNSPLHF TGTGCCAGTTCTAGCCCAGGGGGCCGCTCCTATAATTCACCCCTCCACTTT 17 TRBD1 . TRBJ1-6 TRBV27
CASSCRDGEQFF TGCGCCAGCAGTTGCCGGGACGGTGAGCAGTTCTTC 12 . . TRBJ2-1 TRBV10-1
CASRQGQGYGYTF TGTGCCAGCCGACAGGGGCAGGGCTATGGCTACACCTTC 13 TRBD1 . TRBJ1-2 TRBV6-5
CASKRGGTDTQYF TGTGCCAGCAAGCGGGGGGGAACTGATACGCAGTATTTT 13 TRBD2 . TRBJ2-3 TRBV28
CASSLSGGDYNEQFF TGCGCCAGCAGCTTGTCCGGGGGGGATTACAATGAGCAGTTCTTC 15 TRBD2 . TRBJ2-1 TRBV5-1
CVRFRGSAQGGGYTF TGTGTCAGGTTCCGGGGGAGCGCGCAAGGAGGCGGCTACACCTTC 15 . . TRBJ1-2 TRBV27
CASGRIGEQYF TGTGCCAGCGGGAGGATTGGCGAGCAGTACTTC 11 . few TRBJ2-7 TRBV2
CASSIGRGTIDSPLHF TGTGCCAGTAGTATAGGGAGAGGAACCATAGATTCACCCCTCCACTTT 16 . . TRBJ1-6 TRBV19
CASSLRGREKLFF TGTGCCAGCAGCTTAAGAGGGAGGGAAAAACTGTTTTTT 13 . . TRBJ1-4 TRBV7-2
CASERHGYTF TGTGCCAGCGAGCGCCATGGCTACACCTTC 10 . . TRBJ1-2 TRBV28
CAISEGSLSNQPQHF TGTGCCATCAGTGAAGGCAGCCTTAGCAATCAGCCCCAGCATTTT 15 . . TRBJ1-5 TRBV10-3
CASSSLRNEQFF TGTGCCAGCAGTTCCCTCCGAAATGAGCAGTTCTTC 12 . . TRBJ2-1 TRBV28
CASSILLIRARGNQPQHF TGTGCCAGTAGTATCCTCCTGATCCGGGCCAGGGGCAATCAGCCCCAGCATTTT 18 . . TRBJ1-5 TRBV19
CASSLMQAGGPLDTQYF TGTGCCAGCAGCTTAATGCAAGCGGGGGGGCCGTTAGATACGCAGTATTTT 17 TRBD2 . TRBJ2-3 TRBV7-9
CASSPQKEGNTIYF TGTGCCAGCAGTCCACAAAAAGAAGGAAACACCATATATTTT 14 . . TRBJ1-3 TRBV6-5
CASTIVGGTGANVLTF TGTGCCAGCACCATCGTAGGGGGGACTGGGGCCAACGTCCTGACTTTC 16 . . TRBJ2-6 TRBV2
CASSLVRFTEAFF TGTGCCAGCAGCTTGGTCCGGTTTACTGAAGCTTTCTTT 13 . . TRBJ1-1 TRBV5-4
CASRPETATDTQYF TGCGCCAGCAGACCGGAAACGGCCACAGATACGCAGTATTTT 14 . . TRBJ2-3 TRBV5-1
CASSDQRFQPQHF TGTGCCAGCAGTGACCAGCGGTTTCAGCCCCAGCATTTT 13 . . TRBJ1-5 TRBV2
CSVERGVGELFF TGCAGCGTTGAAAGGGGCGTCGGGGAGCTGTTTTTT 12 . . TRBJ2-2 TRBV29-1
CASSKGGQGVLGYTF TGTGCCAGCAGCAAAGGCGGCCAGGGGGTTCTCGGCTACACCTTC 15 TRBD1 . TRBJ1-2 TRBV11-2
CASSLEAGDEKLFF TGTGCCAGCAGCTTAGAGGCAGGGGATGAAAAACTGTTTTTT 14 . . TRBJ1-4 TRBV7-6
CASSSGQGAGGYTF TGTGCCAGCAGTTCAGGACAGGGGGCGGGTGGCTACACCTTC 14 TRBD1 . TRBJ1-2 TRBV27
CAIKRGGGNTEAFF TGTGCCATCAAGAGGGGGGGAGGGAACACTGAAGCTTTCTTT 14 . . TRBJ1-1 TRBV10-3
CASSPGQFSYEQYF TGTGCTAGCAGCCCAGGACAGTTCTCCTACGAGCAGTACTTC 14 . . TRBJ2-7 TRBV7-7
CASSLRASGSYNEQFF TGTGCCAGCAGCCTCCGAGCTAGCGGATCCTACAATGAGCAGTTCTTC 16 TRBD2 . TRBJ2-1 TRBV4-2
CASGPLMETQYF TGTGCCAGCGGTCCTTTAATGGAGACCCAGTACTTC 12 . once TRBJ2-5 TRBV6-5
CASSSNWGYEQYF TGTGCCAGCAGCTCAAACTGGGGATACGAGCAGTACTTC 13 . . TRBJ2-7 TRBV5-6
CASGTSGGPGGSYEQYF TGTGCCAGTGGGACTAGCGGGGGGCCAGGGGGCTCCTACGAGCAGTACTTC 17 TRBD2 . TRBJ2-7 TRBV28